The clone carrying this T cell receptor (beta chain) was observed a handful of times. The antigen is undetermined. The sample originates from a study of CD4 T cell repertoires in COVID-19. No culture step preceded sequencing of the ex vivo isolated memory T cells. Method: immunoSEQ multiplex PCR; TCRdb's copy keeps in-frame clones and lacks some. The sample includes under 30,000 clones, roughly 92% of them seen just once. Study-level points and caveats: Suggested intraclonal diversification: top SARS-CoV-2-reactive clonotypes appeared in two or three memory subsets.

The CDR3 loop spans 15 amino acids. J gave up 4 bases and V 3 bases, and 8 bases lay outside the gene matches. Per the germline V gene, CDR1 is SNHLY and CDR2 is FYNNEI. The sample was circulating follicular helper CD4+ T cells (cTfh) from blood, taken before the COVID-19 pandemic. The TCR comes from a human donor who had COVID-19. The gene calls are TRBV2 and TRBJ2-7; TRBD1 agrees at 8 bases. CDR3 amino acids: CASSDLAGGAYEQYF. The DNA for the CDR3 is TGTGCCAGCAGTGACCTGGCAGGGGGCGCGTACGAGCAGTACTTC.